This T cell receptor (beta chain) was sequenced during a study of shared clonotypes between healthy human individuals. Study-wide results and limits: Across subsets, estimated richness was generally greater for naive than for memory populations.

In regard to this clone: Its specificity is unknown.

CDR1 LGHNA and CDR2 YSLEER come from the germline V gene. This CDR3 is built from 13 residues. V lost 0 bases, J lost 8 bases, and 10 bases lay in between. CD4+ cells underwent separation, giving CD45RA+ naive and CD45RA-negative memory subsets. TCRdb's copy holds only in-frame clones and misses some; the assay was immunoSEQ multiplex PCR. Of around 1.6 million clones in the sample, approximately 98% were seen once. This TCR was sampled from a man younger than 40 in good health. The gene calls are TRBV4-3 and TRBJ1-2, with D tentatively TRBD1 (5 bases). What was sequenced was naive CD4+ T cells sorted from blood. The subset here: CD45RA+ positively selected. The DNA for the CDR3 is TGCGCCAGCAGCCAAGATAGGGGAGTCGGCTACACCTTC. Its translation is CASSQDRGVGYTF.